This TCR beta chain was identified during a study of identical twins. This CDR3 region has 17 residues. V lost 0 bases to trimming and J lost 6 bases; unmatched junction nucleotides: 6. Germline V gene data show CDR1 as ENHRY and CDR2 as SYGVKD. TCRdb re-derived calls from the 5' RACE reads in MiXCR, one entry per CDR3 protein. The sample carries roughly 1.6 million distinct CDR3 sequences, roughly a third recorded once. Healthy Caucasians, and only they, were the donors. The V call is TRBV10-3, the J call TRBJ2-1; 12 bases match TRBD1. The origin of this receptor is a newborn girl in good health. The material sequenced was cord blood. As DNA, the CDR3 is TGTGCCATCAGTGAGTCGATTGGGGACAGGGGGCTCAATGAGCAGTTCTTC. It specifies CAISESIGDRGLNEQFF.